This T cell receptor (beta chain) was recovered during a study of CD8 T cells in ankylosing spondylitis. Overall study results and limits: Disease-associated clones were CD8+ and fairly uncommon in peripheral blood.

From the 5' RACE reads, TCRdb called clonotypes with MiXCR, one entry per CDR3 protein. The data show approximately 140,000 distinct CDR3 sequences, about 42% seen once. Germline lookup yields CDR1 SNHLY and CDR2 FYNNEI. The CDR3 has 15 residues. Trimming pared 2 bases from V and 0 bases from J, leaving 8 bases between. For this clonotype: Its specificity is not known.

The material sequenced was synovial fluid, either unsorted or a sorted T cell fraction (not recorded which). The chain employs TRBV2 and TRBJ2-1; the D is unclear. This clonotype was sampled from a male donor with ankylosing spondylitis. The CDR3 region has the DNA TGTGCCAGCAGTGAACGGCTCTTCTCCTACAATGAGCAGTTCTTC. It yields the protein CASSERLFSYNEQFF.